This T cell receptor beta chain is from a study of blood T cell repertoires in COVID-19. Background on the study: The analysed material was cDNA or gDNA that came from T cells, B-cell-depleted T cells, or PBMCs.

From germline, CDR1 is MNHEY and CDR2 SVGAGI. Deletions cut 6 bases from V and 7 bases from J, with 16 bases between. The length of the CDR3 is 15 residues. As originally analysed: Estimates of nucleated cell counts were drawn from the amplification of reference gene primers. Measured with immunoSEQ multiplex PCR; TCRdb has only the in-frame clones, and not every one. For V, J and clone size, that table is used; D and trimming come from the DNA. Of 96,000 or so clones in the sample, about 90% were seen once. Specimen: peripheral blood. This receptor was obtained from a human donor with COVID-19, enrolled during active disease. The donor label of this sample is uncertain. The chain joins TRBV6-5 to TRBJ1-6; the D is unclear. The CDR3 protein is CASSLRRRVNSPLHF. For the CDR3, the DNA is TGTGCCAGCAGCCTCCGAAGGAGAGTGAATTCACCCCTCCACTTT.